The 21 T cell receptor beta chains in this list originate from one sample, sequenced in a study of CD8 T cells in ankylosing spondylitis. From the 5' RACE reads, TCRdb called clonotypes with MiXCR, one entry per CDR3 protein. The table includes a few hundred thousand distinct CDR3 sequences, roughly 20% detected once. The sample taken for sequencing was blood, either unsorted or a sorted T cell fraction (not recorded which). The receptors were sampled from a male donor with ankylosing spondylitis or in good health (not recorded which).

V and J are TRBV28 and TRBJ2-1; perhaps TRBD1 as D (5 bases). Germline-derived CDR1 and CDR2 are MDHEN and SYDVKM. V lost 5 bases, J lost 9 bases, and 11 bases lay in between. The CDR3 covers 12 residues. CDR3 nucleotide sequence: TGTGCCAGCAGTGCACGACAGTTTGAGCAGTTCTTC. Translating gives CASSARQFEQFF.

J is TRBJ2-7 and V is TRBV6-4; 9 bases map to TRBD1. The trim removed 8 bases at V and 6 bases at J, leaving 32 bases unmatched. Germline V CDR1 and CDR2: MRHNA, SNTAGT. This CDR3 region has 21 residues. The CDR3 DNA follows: TGTGCCAGCCGGTTGAATGTGGGGGGATTGGACAGGGGACATTATAAGATCGAGCAGTACGTC. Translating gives CASRLNVGGLDRGHYKIEQYV.

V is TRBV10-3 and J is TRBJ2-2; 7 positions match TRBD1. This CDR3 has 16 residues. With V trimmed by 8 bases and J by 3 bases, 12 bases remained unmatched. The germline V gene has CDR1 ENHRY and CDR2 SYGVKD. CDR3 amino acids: CAIRSDAGGDTGELFF. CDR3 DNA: TGTGCCATCCGGTCTGACGCAGGGGGTGACACCGGGGAGCTGTTTTTT.

CDR3 protein: CSVPNRDSSYEQYV. Here the CDR3 DNA reads TGCAGCGTTCCTAACCGAGACAGCTCCTACGAGCAGTACGTC. V is TRBV29-1 and J is TRBJ2-7, with a weak D call TRBD1 (5 bases). V was trimmed by 5 bases and J by 0 bases, leaving 14 bases between them. Germline CDR1 is SQVTM and CDR2 is ANQGSEA. The CDR3 has 14 amino acids.

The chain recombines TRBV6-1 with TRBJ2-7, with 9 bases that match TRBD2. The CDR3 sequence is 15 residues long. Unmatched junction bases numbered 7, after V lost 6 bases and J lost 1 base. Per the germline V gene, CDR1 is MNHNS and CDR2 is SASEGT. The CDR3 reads CASSAGGPPSYEQYV. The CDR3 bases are TGTGCCAGCAGCGCGGGGGGGCCCCCTTCCTACGAGCAGTACGTC.

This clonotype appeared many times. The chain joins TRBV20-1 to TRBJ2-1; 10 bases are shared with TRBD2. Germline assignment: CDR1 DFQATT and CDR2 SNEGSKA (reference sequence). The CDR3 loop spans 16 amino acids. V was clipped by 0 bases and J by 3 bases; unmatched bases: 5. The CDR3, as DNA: TGCAGTGCTAGAGACCTATTAGCGGGGGGCTACAATGAGCAGTTCTTC. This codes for CSARDLLAGGYNEQFF.

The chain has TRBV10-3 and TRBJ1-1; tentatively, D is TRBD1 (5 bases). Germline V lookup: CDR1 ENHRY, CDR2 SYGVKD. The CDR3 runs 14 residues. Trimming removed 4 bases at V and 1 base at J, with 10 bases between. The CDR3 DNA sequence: TGTGCCATCAGTGCCAGGACATCGAACACTGAAGCTTTCTTT. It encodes CAISARTSNTEAFF.

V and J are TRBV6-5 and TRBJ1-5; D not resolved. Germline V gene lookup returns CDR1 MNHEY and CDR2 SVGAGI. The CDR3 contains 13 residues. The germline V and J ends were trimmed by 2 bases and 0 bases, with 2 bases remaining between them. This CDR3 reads CASSYVSNQPQHF. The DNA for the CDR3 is TGTGCCAGCAGTTACGTTAGCAATCAGCCCCAGCATTTT.

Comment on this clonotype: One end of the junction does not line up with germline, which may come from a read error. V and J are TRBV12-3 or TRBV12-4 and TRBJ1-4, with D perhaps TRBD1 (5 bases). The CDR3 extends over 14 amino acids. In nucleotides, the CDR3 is TGTGCCAGCAGTCTAACTGGGGGTAATGCAAAACTGTTTTTT. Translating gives CASSLTGGNAKLFF.

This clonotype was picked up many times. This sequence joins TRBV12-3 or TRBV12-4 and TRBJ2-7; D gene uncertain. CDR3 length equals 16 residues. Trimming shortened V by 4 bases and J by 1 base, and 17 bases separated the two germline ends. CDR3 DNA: TGTGCCAGCAGTTACAGTGGTCCCACTGGGTCCTACGAGCAGTACGTC. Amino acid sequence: CASSYSGPTGSYEQYV.

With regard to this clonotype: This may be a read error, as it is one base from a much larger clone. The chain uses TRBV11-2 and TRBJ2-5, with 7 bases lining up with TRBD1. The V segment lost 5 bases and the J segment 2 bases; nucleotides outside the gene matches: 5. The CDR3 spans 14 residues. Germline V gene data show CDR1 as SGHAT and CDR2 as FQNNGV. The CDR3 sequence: CASSPGQSQETQYF. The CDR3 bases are TGTGCCAGCAGCCCGGGACAGTCACAAGAGACCCAGTACTTC.

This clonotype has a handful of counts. CDR3 amino acids: CASSQDRAEKYSTDTQYF. As DNA, the CDR3 is TGTGCCAGCAGCCAAGATCGGGCGGAGAAGTATAGCACAGATACGCAGTATTTT. The J gene is TRBJ2-3, the V gene TRBV3-1; no definite D call. The V end lost 0 bases, the J end lost 0 bases, and 16 bases lay between the germline ends. There are 18 residues in the CDR3. Germline V gene lookup returns CDR1 LGHDT and CDR2 YNNKEL (reference sequence).

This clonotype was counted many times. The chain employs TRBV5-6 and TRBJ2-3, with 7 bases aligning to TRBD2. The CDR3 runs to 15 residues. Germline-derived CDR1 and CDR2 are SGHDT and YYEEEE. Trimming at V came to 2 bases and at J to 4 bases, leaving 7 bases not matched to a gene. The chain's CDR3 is CASSLDTGGADTQYF. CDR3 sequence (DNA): TGTGCCAGCAGCTTAGATACGGGGGGAGCAGATACGCAGTATTTT.

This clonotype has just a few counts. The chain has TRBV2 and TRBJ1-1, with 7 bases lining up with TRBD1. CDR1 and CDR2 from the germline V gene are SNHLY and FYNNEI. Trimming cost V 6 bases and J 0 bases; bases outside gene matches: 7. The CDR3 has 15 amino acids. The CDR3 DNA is TGTGCCAGCAGGGGGACAGAAGTCATGAACACTGAAGCTTTCTTT. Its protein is CASRGTEVMNTEAFF.

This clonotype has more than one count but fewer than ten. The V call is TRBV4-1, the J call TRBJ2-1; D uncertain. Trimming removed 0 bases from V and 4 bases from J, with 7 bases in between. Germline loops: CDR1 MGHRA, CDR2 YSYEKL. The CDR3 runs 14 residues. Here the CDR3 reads CASSQEQRYNEQFF. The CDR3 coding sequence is TGCGCCAGCAGCCAAGAACAGCGATACAATGAGCAGTTCTTC.

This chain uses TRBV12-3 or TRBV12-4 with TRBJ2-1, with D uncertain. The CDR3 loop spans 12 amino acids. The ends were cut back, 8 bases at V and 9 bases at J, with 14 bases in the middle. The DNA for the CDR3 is TGTGCCAGCCTAACCTCCACGGGTGAGCAGTTCTTC. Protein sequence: CASLTSTGEQFF.

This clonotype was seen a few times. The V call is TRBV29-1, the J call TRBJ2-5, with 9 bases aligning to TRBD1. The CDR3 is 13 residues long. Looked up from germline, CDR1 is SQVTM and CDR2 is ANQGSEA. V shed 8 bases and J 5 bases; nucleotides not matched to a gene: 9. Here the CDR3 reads CSMDTGGGETQYF. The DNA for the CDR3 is TGCAGCATGGATACAGGGGGCGGGGAGACCCAGTACTTC.

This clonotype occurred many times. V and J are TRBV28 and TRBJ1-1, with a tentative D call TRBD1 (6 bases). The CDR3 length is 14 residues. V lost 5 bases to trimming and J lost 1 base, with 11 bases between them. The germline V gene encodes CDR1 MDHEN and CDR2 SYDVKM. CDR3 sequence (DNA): TGTGCCAGCAGTGCCCCGGGGGCGAACACTGAAGCTTTCTTT. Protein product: CASSAPGANTEAFF.

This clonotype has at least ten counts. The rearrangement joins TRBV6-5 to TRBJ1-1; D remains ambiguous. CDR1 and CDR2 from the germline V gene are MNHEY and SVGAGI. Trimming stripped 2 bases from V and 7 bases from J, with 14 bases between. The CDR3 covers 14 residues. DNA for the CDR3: TGTGCCAGCAGTTACGGGGTTCGGGGAGATGAAGCTTTCTTT. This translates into CASSYGVRGDEAFF.

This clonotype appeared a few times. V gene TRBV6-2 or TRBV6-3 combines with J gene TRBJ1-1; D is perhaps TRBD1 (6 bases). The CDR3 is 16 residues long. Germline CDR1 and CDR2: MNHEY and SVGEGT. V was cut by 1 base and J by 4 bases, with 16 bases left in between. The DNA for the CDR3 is TGTGCCAGCAGTTACTTATCCCGGGGGCGAGGCACTGAAGCTTTCTTT. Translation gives CASSYLSRGRGTEAFF.

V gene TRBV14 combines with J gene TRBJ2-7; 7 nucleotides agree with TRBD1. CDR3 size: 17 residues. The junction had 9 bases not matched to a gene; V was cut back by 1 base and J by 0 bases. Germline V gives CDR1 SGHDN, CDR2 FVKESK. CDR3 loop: CASSQVLGTVTSYEQYV. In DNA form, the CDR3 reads TGTGCCAGCAGCCAAGTTCTAGGGACAGTTACCTCCTACGAGCAGTACGTC.